This T cell receptor (beta chain) was recovered during a study of blood T cell repertoires in COVID-19. Study in general: Researchers got acute and convalescent COVID-19 samples from the United States, Italy and Spain. Sample material is recorded as cDNA or gDNA derived from T cells, B-cell-depleted T cells, or PBMCs.

Assignments of participants to cohorts depended upon their own reported clinical history. How the authors handled the data: Amplification of reference gene primers was used by the study to estimate nucleated cell counts. Assay used: immunoSEQ multiplex PCR; TCRdb lists only in-frame clones, some missing. V and J calls and clone size are as listed in that table; D and trimming were resolved from the DNA. Of some 130,000 clones listed, around 84% are singletons. The receptor was derived from a man in his forties or fifties with acute COVID-19. Material: PBMCs or T cells enriched from blood (not recorded which).

The CDR3 sequence: CATSTWTSGRGETQYF. The DNA for the CDR3 is TGTGCCACCAGCACTTGGACTAGCGGGAGGGGGGAGACCCAGTACTTC. The chain uses TRBV15 and TRBJ2-5, with 15 positions matching TRBD2. Germline CDR1 and CDR2: LNHNV and YYDKDF (reference sequence). The CDR3 spans 16 residues. Trimming at V came to 4 bases and at J to 5 bases, leaving 5 bases not matched to a gene.